These 18 T cell receptor beta chains share one sample of origin, sequenced in a study of blood T cell repertoires in COVID-19. Libraries were prepared by immunoSEQ multiplex PCR; TCRdb keeps only in-frame clonotypes and omits some of them. The sample yields roughly 140,000 clones, roughly 85% seen once. Sequenced material: peripheral blood. Receptor source: a man aged 50 to 59 with acute or convalescent COVID-19.

The chain joins TRBV19 to TRBJ1-5; D unclear. V lost 3 bases and J lost 1, with 13 bases in between. Germline V gene sequence: CDR1 LNHDA, CDR2 SQIVND (reference sequence). The CDR3 has 16 residues. The CDR3 DNA sequence: TGTGCCAGTAGTATCGGGGTGGGCCGCAGCAATCAGCCCCAGCATTTT. It specifies CASSIGVGRSNQPQHF.

The V call is TRBV11-3, the J call TRBJ2-7; D call uncertain. The CDR3 spans 13 residues. Trimming left V 3 bases short and J 2 bases short, with 8 bases between. The germline gives CDR1 SGHNT, CDR2 YENEEA. The CDR3 sequence: CASSLRLPYEQYF. DNA for the CDR3: TGTGCCAGCAGCTTGCGGCTGCCCTACGAGCAGTACTTC.

This clone showed up just once. The chain couples TRBV13 to TRBJ2-2; D might be TRBD2 (5 bases). The V end lost 1 base, the J end lost 6 bases, and 6 bases lay between the germline ends. This CDR3 spans 13 amino acids. Germline V CDR1 and CDR2: PRHDT, FYEKMQ (reference sequence). This chain's CDR3 is CASSLAGSGELFF. The CDR3, as DNA: TGTGCCAGCAGCTTAGCGGGGTCCGGGGAGCTGTTTTTT.

The chain is built from TRBV6-5 and TRBJ1-5; D gene ambiguous. From germline, CDR1 is MNHEY and CDR2 SVGAGI. V lost 4 bases and J lost 6, with 7 bases in between. There are 12 residues in the CDR3. CDR3 coding DNA: TGTGCCAGCAGTTTGGGGAGTCAGCCCCAGCATTTT. Translation: CASSLGSQPQHF.

The chain couples TRBV28 to TRBJ1-2; 9 nucleotides align to TRBD1. The CDR3 totals 16 residues. V gave up 5 bases and J gave up 3 bases; unmatched junction bases: 10. The germline gives CDR1 MDHEN, CDR2 SYDVKM. CDR3 nucleotides: TGTGCCAGCAGTCCCCCGGTGGGACAGGGCCACTATGGCTACACCTTC. This sequence encodes CASSPPVGQGHYGYTF.

V gene TRBV5-1 combines with J gene TRBJ2-3, with D maybe TRBD2 (5 bases). In germline, CDR1 is SGHRS, CDR2 YFSETQ. The CDR3 sequence is 13 residues long. Trimming shortened V by 6 bases and J by 6 bases, and 14 bases separated the two germline ends. The DNA of the CDR3 is TGCGCCAGCAAAGAAGCTGGGGAGGATACGCAGTATTTT. This codes for CASKEAGEDTQYF.

The J gene is TRBJ1-2, the V gene TRBV19, with D perhaps matching TRBD1 (5 bases). Trimming cost V 6 bases and J 5 bases, with 13 bases left between them. Germline loops: CDR1 LNHDA, CDR2 SQIVND (reference sequence). The CDR3 spans 13 residues. CDR3 loop: CASRGRALYGYTF. The CDR3 DNA is TGTGCCAGTAGGGGCAGGGCCTTGTATGGCTACACCTTC.

The chain has TRBV9 and TRBJ2-3; 9 bases are a match to TRBD2. The V gene end was trimmed by 0 bases and the J gene end by 0 bases; junction bases not matched to a gene: 2. The CDR3 extends over 16 amino acids. CDR1 is SGDLS, CDR2 YYNGEE, per germline. In DNA form, the CDR3 reads TGTGCCAGCAGCGTAGGACTAGCGGTAAGCACAGATACGCAGTATTTT. It specifies CASSVGLAVSTDTQYF.

The V call is TRBV5-6, the J call TRBJ2-6; the D is unclear. The CDR3 is made up of 15 amino acids. Trimming cost V 6 bases and J 0 bases, with 10 bases left between them. The germline V gene encodes CDR1 SGHDT and CDR2 YYEEEE. The CDR3: CASTPGLSGANVLTF. Written as DNA, the CDR3 is TGTGCCAGCACCCCGGGTCTCTCTGGGGCCAACGTCCTGACTTTC.

This clone was seen a few times. The genes are TRBV14 and TRBJ1-2; tentative D call: TRBD1 (5 bases). Germline assignment: CDR1 SGHDN and CDR2 FVKESK. The CDR3 totals 13 residues. Trimming stripped 6 bases from V and 6 bases from J, with 14 bases between. CDR3 in amino acids: CASRDTGGNGYTF. CDR3 DNA: TGTGCCAGCAGGGACACCGGGGGAAATGGCTACACCTTC. The whole variable domain, filled in from reference TRBV14 and TRBJ1-2, reads EAGVTQFPSHSVIEKGQTVTLRCDPISGHDNLYWYRRVMGKEIKFLLHFVKESKQDESGMPNNRFLAERTGGTYSTLKVQPAELEDSGVYFCASRDTGGNGYTFGSGTRLTVV.

This chain joins TRBV19 and TRBJ2-7, with TRBD2 identical over 9 bases. V shed 3 bases and J 2 bases; nucleotides not matched to a gene: 5. Per germline, CDR1 LNHDA and CDR2 SQIVND (reference sequence). CDR3 size: 15 residues. Written as DNA, the CDR3 is TGTGCCAGTAGTATGAAGACTAGCGGACCCTACGAGCAGTACTTC. Translated, it gives CASSMKTSGPYEQYF.

The V call is TRBV6-5, the J call TRBJ2-7; 10 positions match TRBD2. Per germline, CDR1 MNHEY and CDR2 SVGAGI. Trimming removed 0 bases from V and 6 bases from J; junction bases left unmatched: 2. The CDR3 length is 14 residues. CDR3 nucleotides: TGTGCCAGCAGTTACTCGAGGACTAGCGGCGAGCAGTACTTC. Protein product: CASSYSRTSGEQYF.

This clone was seen just once. The gene calls are TRBV5-4 and TRBJ2-2, with 7 bases fitting TRBD1. Germline V gene sequence: CDR1 SGHNT, CDR2 YYREEE (reference sequence). With 4 bases clipped from V and 0 bases from J, the junction kept 6 bases outside the gene matches. There are 16 residues in the CDR3. CDR3 in amino acids: CASSPGGQSNTGELFF. CDR3 nucleotide sequence: TGTGCCAGCAGCCCTGGGGGACAGTCGAACACCGGGGAGCTGTTTTTT.

The V call is TRBV21-1, the J call TRBJ1-1. TRBV21-1 is a recognized pseudogene. There are 13 residues in the CDR3. The CDR3 sequence: CATREGKTTEAFF. In DNA, the CDR3 is TGTGCCACCAGGGAGGGGAAAACGACTGAAGCTTTCTTT.

This clone was counted only a few times. The chain recombines TRBV3-1 (or the pseudogene TRBV3-2) with TRBJ2-5; D gene unclear. The CDR3 runs to 15 residues. Germline lookup yields CDR1 LGHDT and CDR2 YNNKEL (reference sequence). V was cut by 4 bases and J by 2 bases, with 14 bases left in between. This CDR3 reads CASSPISSWQETQYF. CDR3 DNA: TGTGCCAGCAGCCCCATCTCCAGTTGGCAAGAGACCCAGTACTTC.

The rearrangement uses TRBV20-1 and TRBJ1-1; 11 nucleotides match TRBD1. Germline V gives CDR1 DFQATT, CDR2 SNEGSKA (reference sequence). There are 17 residues in the CDR3. Trimming at V came to 3 bases and at J to 4 bases, leaving 13 bases not matched to a gene. In DNA, the CDR3 is TGCAGTGCTAGTCTACCGGGACAGGGGGTTCGAGGCACTGAAGCTTTCTTT. Translation: CSASLPGQGVRGTEAFF.

The rearrangement joins TRBV15 to TRBJ2-7; D is undetermined. CDR3 length equals 11 residues. Germline CDR1 and CDR2: LNHNV and YYDKDF (reference sequence). The V and J ends lost 8 bases and 4 bases respectively, with 9 bases between them. CDR3 in amino acids: CATGERYEQYF. The CDR3 DNA is TGTGCCACCGGAGAGCGATACGAGCAGTACTTC.

V is TRBV2 and J is TRBJ1-1; TRBD1 is a possible D gene (5 bases). The V end was cut by 6 bases, the J end by 7 bases, with 21 bases between. Germline V gene lookup returns CDR1 SNHLY and CDR2 FYNNEI. The CDR3 has 15 residues. The CDR3 DNA follows: TGTGCCAGCAGCTTGTTGGGGGAGGTTGTAGGTGAAGCTTTCTTT. The encoded protein is CASSLLGEVVGEAFF.